The sequence of this T cell receptor beta chain was determined in a study of blood T cell repertoires in COVID-19. Overall study context: From the United States, Italy and Spain came samples of acute and convalescent COVID-19. T cells, B-cell-depleted T cells, or PBMCs supplied cDNA or gDNA.

In the authors' methods: Estimation of nucleated cell counts was performed using reference gene primer amplification. The protocol was immunoSEQ multiplex PCR, while the TCRdb copy is restricted to in-frame clones and leaves out a portion. V and J calls and clone size are as listed in that table; D and trimming were resolved from the DNA. The table shows 120,000 to 150,000 clones, with more than 70% occurring only once. From germline, CDR1 is SGHRS and CDR2 YFSETQ. There are 13 residues in the CDR3. Trimming took 5 bases from V and 3 from J; bases not matched to a gene: 0. The specimen sequenced was peripheral blood. This clonotype originated in a human donor in a cohort sampled during active COVID-19. The chain has TRBV5-1 and TRBJ2-5; 11 positions match TRBD2. Here the CDR3 DNA reads TGCGCCAGCAGGACTAGCGGGGAAGAGACCCAGTACTTC. This codes for CASRTSGEETQYF. Using reference TRBV5-1 and TRBJ2-5 for the parts outside the CDR3, the full variable domain is KAGVTQTPRYLIKTRGQQVTLSCSPISGHRSVSWYQQTPGQGLQFLFEYFSETQRNKGNFPGRFSGRQFSNSRSEMNVSTLELGDSALYLCASRTSGEETQYFGPGTRLLVL.